These 24 T cell receptor beta chains were all obtained from the same sample, sequenced in a study of cytomegalovirus exposure and HLA in healthy donors. This table comes from immunoSEQ multiplex PCR, and its TCRdb copy is limited to in-frame clones, with some not included. The data contain 95,000 to 150,000 clones, 85% to 90% of them singletons. Sequencing was performed on PBMCs. The receptors were sampled from a woman between 18 and 30 years old in good health and CMV-seronegative.

V is TRBV27 and J is TRBJ2-5; TRBD2 matches at 12 bases. There are 14 residues in the CDR3. The V gene end was trimmed by 5 bases and the J gene end by 5 bases; junction bases not matched to a gene: 3. The germline CDR1 and CDR2 sequences are MNHEY and SMNVEV (reference sequence). CDR3 sequence: CASSHGTSGETQYF. The CDR3 DNA sequence: TGTGCCAGCAGTCACGGGACTAGCGGGGAGACCCAGTACTTC.

The gene calls are TRBV4-2 and TRBJ2-5; D might be TRBD2 (6 bases). Per germline, CDR1 LGHNA and CDR2 YNFKEQ. The CDR3 totals 17 residues. V lost 5 bases, J lost 7 bases, and 26 bases lay in between. The CDR3 DNA reads as TGTGCCAGCAGCGCAATGGGAGACGGGGGAGCAGGCGTGACCCAGTACTTC. Its protein product is CASSAMGDGGAGVTQYF.

CDR3 coding DNA: TGTGCCAGCTGGGTTGGGACACCGTATGGCTACACCTTC. This translates into CASWVGTPYGYTF. This chain links TRBV28 with TRBJ1-2; maybe TRBD1 (6 bases). Trimming pared 8 bases from V and 5 bases from J, leaving 15 bases between. Per germline, CDR1 MDHEN and CDR2 SYDVKM. CDR3 length: 13 amino acids.

V is TRBV28 and J is TRBJ2-5, with D possibly TRBD2 on 7 matching bases. The CDR3 is made up of 14 amino acids. CDR1 MDHEN and CDR2 SYDVKM come from the germline V gene. V shed 2 bases and J shed 2 bases, with 9 bases lying between them. The CDR3, as DNA: TGTGCCAGCAGTTTAGCGGGGGCTCAAGAGACCCAGTACTTC. Protein: CASSLAGAQETQYF.

The rearrangement links TRBV19 to TRBJ1-2, with D maybe TRBD1 (5 bases). CDR1 and CDR2 (germline): LNHDA, SQIVND (reference sequence). Trimming took off 7 bases at V and 4 bases at J, with 19 bases between the two ends. This CDR3 is 15 amino acids long. CDR3 sequence: CASTNLGGTPYGYTF. The CDR3, as DNA: TGTGCCAGTACTAACTTGGGGGGAACTCCCTATGGCTACACCTTC.

J is TRBJ2-1 and V is TRBV29-1; 9 positions agree with TRBD2. The CDR3 contains 21 residues. From germline, CDR1 is SQVTM and CDR2 ANQGSEA. Trimming removed 0 bases from V and 6 bases from J; junction bases left unmatched: 24. The CDR3: CSVEDRWADGRGGLVSNEQFF. In DNA form, the CDR3 reads TGCAGCGTTGAAGATAGGTGGGCGGACGGGCGGGGGGGCCTAGTATCCAATGAGCAGTTCTTC.

This clone was recorded once. The chain combines TRBV6-4 with TRBJ2-2; D unclear. This CDR3 has 14 residues. Trimming took 6 bases from V and 11 from J, leaving 19 bases between them. From germline, CDR1 is MRHNA and CDR2 SNTAGT. CDR3 DNA: TGTGCCAGCAGGACCCTGGCAGGATTTGGAGAGCTGTTTTTT. Its translation is CASRTLAGFGELFF.

The rearrangement links TRBV23-1 to TRBJ1-2; 7 nucleotides line up with TRBD1. TRBV23-1 is reported as an ORF; its role is uncertain. There are 16 residues in the CDR3. Germline trimming cut 4 bases from V and 4 bases from J; bases unmatched to any gene: 12. The CDR3: CASSPSLRDRLYGYTF. Written as DNA, the CDR3 is TGCGCCAGCAGTCCGTCACTCCGGGACAGACTCTATGGCTACACCTTC.

The chain is built from TRBV11-2 and TRBJ1-5; TRBD1 is a possible D gene (6 bases). CDR1 and CDR2 (germline): SGHAT, FQNNGV. The CDR3 contains 13 residues. Trimming took off 5 bases at V and 13 bases at J, with 18 bases between the two ends. CDR3 loop: CASSHLQGVEQHF. CDR3 nucleotides: TGTGCCAGCAGCCACCTACAGGGCGTAGAACAGCATTTT.

The chain employs TRBV6-1 and TRBJ2-3; 9 bases match TRBD1. The CDR3 runs 15 residues. The J segment lost 2 bases and the V segment lost 11 bases, leaving 11 bases of the junction unmatched. CDR1 and CDR2 (germline): MNHNS, SASEGT. The CDR3: CALTSGQGYTDTQYF. DNA for the CDR3: TGTGCCCTCACCTCGGGACAGGGATACACAGATACGCAGTATTTT.

The genes are TRBV25-1 and TRBJ1-6; D is perhaps TRBD1 (5 bases). Trimming removed 6 bases from V and 7 bases from J, with 7 bases in between. CDR1 and CDR2 from the germline V gene are MGHDK and SYGVNS. The CDR3 has 12 amino acids. This CDR3 reads CASRDTNSPLHF. As DNA, the CDR3 is TGTGCCAGCAGGGACACCAATTCACCCCTCCACTTT.

The V and J genes are TRBV27 and TRBJ1-4; TRBD1 is a possible D gene (5 bases). With 3 bases removed from V and 8 bases from J, the gap between germline ends came to 13 bases. The CDR3 is made up of 14 amino acids. Germline V CDR1 and CDR2: MNHEY, SMNVEV (reference sequence). CDR3 loop: CASSFQGRGEKLFF. The CDR3 bases are TGTGCCAGCAGTTTCCAGGGTAGAGGAGAAAAACTGTTTTTT.

This sequence joins TRBV28 and TRBJ1-1, with TRBD1 matching 9 bases. V lost 2 bases and J lost 1; bases outside the gene matches: 2. The CDR3 has 15 amino acids. Germline V gene data show CDR1 as MDHEN and CDR2 as SYDVKM. The CDR3 DNA reads as TGTGCCAGCAGTTTAACGGACAGGGGGAACACTGAAGCTTTCTTT. This gives the protein CASSLTDRGNTEAFF.

The chain joins TRBV28 to TRBJ2-1; 8 nucleotides line up with TRBD1. There are 13 residues in the CDR3. V was pared by 6 bases and J by 8 bases, with 6 bases of the junction left unmatched. Germline values: CDR1 MDHEN, CDR2 SYDVKM. The CDR3 reads CASSEDRVDEQFF. In DNA, the CDR3 is TGTGCCAGCAGCGAGGACAGGGTCGATGAGCAGTTCTTC.

This clone was counted only a few times. V usage is TRBV9 and J usage is TRBJ1-1; maybe TRBD1 (5 bases). Deletions cut 3 bases from V and 3 bases from J, with 12 bases between. CDR1 SGDLS and CDR2 YYNGEE come from the germline V gene. The CDR3 has 14 amino acids. Written as DNA, the CDR3 is TGTGCCAGCAGCGCAGACTGGGGGGACACTGAAGCTTTCTTT. It specifies CASSADWGDTEAFF.

This chain uses TRBV27 with TRBJ2-1, with D maybe TRBD2 (5 bases). Germline V gene data show CDR1 as MNHEY and CDR2 as SMNVEV (reference sequence). The CDR3 has 14 residues. The germline V and J ends were trimmed by 6 bases and 5 bases, with 14 bases remaining between them. The CDR3, as DNA: TGTGCCAGCAGCCCACTAGGGTTCGACAATGAGCAGTTCTTC. Translating it yields CASSPLGFDNEQFF.

J is TRBJ2-3 and V is TRBV7-8, with 7 bases fitting TRBD2. Germline CDR1 SGHVS, CDR2 FQNEAQ. V shed 3 bases and J 5 bases; nucleotides not matched to a gene: 8. The CDR3 consists of 15 residues. The DNA of the CDR3 is TGTGCCAGCAGCTTCCAACTGGCGGGGGTAGATACGCAGTATTTT. It yields the protein CASSFQLAGVDTQYF. Together with reference TRBV7-8 and TRBJ2-3, the CDR3 gives the full variable domain: GAGVSQSPRYKVAKRGQDVALRCDPISGHVSLFWYQQALGQGPEFLTYFQNEAQLDKSGLPSDRFFAERPEGSVSTLKIQRTQQEDSAVYLCASSFQLAGVDTQYFGPGTRLTVL.

In this sample, this clone turned up a few times. The chain has TRBV6-6 and TRBJ2-2, with D possibly being TRBD2 (5 bases). V was trimmed by 0 bases and J by 6 bases, leaving 11 bases between them. This CDR3 is 15 amino acids long. Germline loops: CDR1 MNHNY, CDR2 SVGAGI (reference sequence). The CDR3 protein is CASSYSRGRAGELFF. The CDR3 DNA reads as TGTGCCAGCAGTTACTCTAGAGGGCGAGCCGGGGAGCTGTTTTTT.

The J gene is TRBJ2-7, the V gene TRBV5-8; no firm D call. Germline V gives CDR1 SGHTS, CDR2 YDEGEE. The ends were cut back, 4 bases at V and 0 bases at J, with 11 bases in the middle. CDR3 size: 14 residues. CDR3 sequence: CASSVHWSSYEQYF. CDR3 DNA: TGTGCCAGCAGCGTCCACTGGAGCTCCTACGAGCAGTACTTC.

V and J are TRBV29-1 and TRBJ1-1; 7 bases are a match to TRBD1. The CDR3 is made up of 14 amino acids. J was trimmed by 0 bases and V by 1 base; bases with no gene match: 2. CDR1 is SQVTM and CDR2 is ANQGSEA in the germline V gene. The CDR3: CSVEVQGMNTEAFF. DNA of the CDR3: TGCAGCGTTGAAGTACAGGGGATGAACACTGAAGCTTTCTTT. Full variable domain (missing parts from reference TRBV29-1 and TRBJ1-1): SAVISQKPSRDICQRGTSLTIQCQVDSQVTMMFWYRQQPGQSLTLIATANQGSEATYESGFVIDKFPISRPNLTFSTLTVSNMSPEDSSIYLCSVEVQGMNTEAFFGQGTRLTVV.

This clone was seen a single time. V usage is TRBV5-4 and J usage is TRBJ2-4; possible D gene TRBD2, 6 bases. The CDR3 is made up of 16 amino acids. V shed 0 bases and J shed 1 base, with 11 bases lying between them. Germline V lookup: CDR1 SGHNT, CDR2 YYREEE (reference sequence). Written as DNA, the CDR3 is TGTGCCAGCAGCTTGGATCCTAGCGAGGCCAAAAACATTCAGTACTTC. It specifies CASSLDPSEAKNIQYF.

This clone appeared once. The J gene is TRBJ2-2, the V gene TRBV5-1; D gene uncertain. Per germline, CDR1 SGHRS and CDR2 YFSETQ. The V end lost 7 bases, the J end lost 0 bases, and 10 bases lay between the germline ends. The length of the CDR3 is 14 residues. The CDR3 bases are TGCGCCAGCGGTGAAGGAGCGAACACCGGGGAGCTGTTTTTT. It is translated as CASGEGANTGELFF.

V usage is TRBV15 and J usage is TRBJ1-4; D possibly corresponds to TRBD1 (6 bases). Germline lookup yields CDR1 LNHNV and CDR2 YYDKDF (reference sequence). V was shortened by 6 bases and J by 8 bases, with 22 bases between the two germline ends. CDR3 length: 16 amino acids. CDR3 sequence (DNA): TGTGCCACCAGGAGCAGGCAGACAGGTTTGGAGGAAAAACTGTTTTTT. The encoded protein is CATRSRQTGLEEKLFF. Full variable domain (missing parts from reference TRBV15 and TRBJ1-4): DAMVIQNPRYQVTQFGKPVTLSCSQTLNHNVMYWYQQKSSQAPKLLFHYYDKDFNNEADTPDNFQSRRPNTSFCFLDIRSPGLGDTAMYLCATRSRQTGLEEKLFFGSGTQLSVL.

The V gene is TRBV2, the J gene TRBJ1-3; no definite D call. Germline-derived CDR1 and CDR2 are SNHLY and FYNNEI. The CDR3 totals 15 residues. Trimming shortened V by 5 bases and J by 0 bases, and 11 bases separated the two germline ends. CDR3 loop: CASSRRAVSGNTIYF. In DNA, the CDR3 is TGTGCCAGCAGTCGGAGGGCGGTCTCTGGAAACACCATATATTTT.